This T cell receptor beta chain was identified in a study of shared clonotypes between healthy human individuals. In germline, CDR1 is GTSNPN, CDR2 SVGIG (reference sequence). CDR3 length equals 15 residues. V dropped 3 bases and J dropped 0 bases, with 15 bases sitting between them. Under the authors' procedure: As immunoSEQ supplied junction-only sequences (without quality scores), filtering differed. Assay: immunoSEQ multiplex PCR; the TCRdb copy retains only in-frame clones and omits some. The DNA gave D and trimming, while V, J and clone size come from that table. The repertoire has about 2.4 million clones, approximately 90% of them found once; the top ten carry about 0.13%.

The specimen sequenced was naive CD4+ T cells sorted from blood. Subset of the sample: CD45RA+ positively selected. This sequence originates from a man younger than 35 in good health. The rearrangement uses TRBV30 and TRBJ2-7; D is possibly TRBD2 (5 bases). CDR3 coding DNA: TGTGCCTGGAGCCAGTCCCCGGGAAGCTCCTACGAGCAGTACTTC. Its protein is CAWSQSPGSSYEQYF.